This T cell receptor beta chain derives from a study of identical twins. The CDR3 loop spans 16 amino acids. V was cut by 4 bases and J by 10 bases, with 25 bases left in between. Germline loops: CDR1 SGHKS, CDR2 YYEKEE (reference sequence). Whole-study results and caveats: There were fewer insertions in abundant cord blood beta clonotypes, but memory repertoires showed no such pattern.

cDNA carried unique molecular identifiers, and a universal primer site was added by template switching. Each CDR3 protein is one row after TCRdb ran MiXCR on the 5' RACE reads. The table lists about 250,000 distinct CDR3 sequences, around 8.8% of them singletons, with less than 4% in the top ten. A word on this clonotype: Its target is unknown.

The same data also went into a second study, on yellow fever vaccine responses in identical twins.

The sequenced sample was CD8+ T cells sorted from blood. The rearrangement uses TRBV5-5 and TRBJ2-3; TRBD1 is a possible D gene (6 bases). The TCR sequence derives from a woman aged 18-35 years in good health. The CDR3 loop is CASSPKTGAWPEAQYF. Here the CDR3 DNA reads TGTGCCAGCAGCCCAAAGACAGGCGCCTGGCCAGAGGCGCAGTATTTT.